A single sample gave rise to the 14 T cell receptor beta chains below, sequenced in a study of T cell changes during pregnancy in multiple sclerosis (dated by TCRdb to 2018 to 2020). The method was the immunoSEQ multiplex PCR assay. Here the immuneACCESS table is served through TCRdb, limited to in-frame sequences with V and J called. Missing clones are a known gap in these copies; in checked studies unresolved V genes cover under half, and the rest lacks a known reason. This sample gives some 97,000 clones in total; approximately 90% of them show up just once. The ten largest make up around 2.1% of the sample. The sample in question was peripheral blood, obtained after pregnancy. All receptors derive from a female donor with multiple sclerosis, enrolled in a pregnancy study.

The chain uses TRBV7-3 and TRBJ1-5; 10 bases map to TRBD1. Germline V CDR1 and CDR2: SGHTA, FQGTGA. This CDR3 comprises 16 residues. V was clipped by 6 bases and J by 2 bases; unmatched bases: 7. The CDR3 is CASRMPGTGGNQPQHF. In DNA, the CDR3 is TGTGCCAGCAGAATGCCCGGGACAGGGGGCAATCAGCCCCAGCATTTT.

The chain recombines TRBV6-6 with TRBJ1-6; TRBD1 matches 8 bases. CDR1 MNHNY and CDR2 SVGAGI come from the germline V gene (reference sequence). V shed 5 bases, J shed 10 bases, and the junction held 7 bases outside the gene matches. The CDR3 extends over 14 amino acids. Here the CDR3 DNA reads TGTGCCAGCAGTCAGGACAGGGAGAGATCACCCCTCCACTTT. It is translated as CASSQDRERSPLHF.

V and J are TRBV11-3 and TRBJ2-7, with a possible D match to TRBD2 (5 bases). The V end lost 4 bases, the J end lost 4 bases, and 17 bases lay between the germline ends. The germline V gene has CDR1 SGHNT and CDR2 YENEEA. CDR3 length: 15 residues. The CDR3 nucleotides read TGTGCCAGCAGCTCCGGCGCGGGCAGGATGTACGAGCAGTACTTC. This translates into CASSSGAGRMYEQYF.

The genes are TRBV4-1 and TRBJ1-2; 9 bases map to TRBD1. This CDR3 contains 18 residues. Trimming took 6 bases from V and 8 from J; bases not matched to a gene: 22. Looked up from germline, CDR1 is MGHRA and CDR2 is YSYEKL. CDR3 sequence: CASRRIFPVTGGREGYTF. In DNA form, the CDR3 reads TGCGCCAGCAGGCGGATATTCCCCGTGACAGGGGGTCGGGAGGGCTACACCTTC.

V gene TRBV6-1 combines with J gene TRBJ2-2; 10 bases agree with TRBD1. CDR1 and CDR2 (germline): MNHNS, SASEGT. The CDR3 is 16 residues long. V shed 0 bases, J shed 4 bases, and the junction held 2 bases outside the gene matches. CDR3 protein: CASSEAGTGVTGELFF. The CDR3, as DNA: TGTGCCAGCAGTGAAGCCGGGACAGGGGTCACCGGGGAGCTGTTTTTT.

This rearrangement joins TRBV28 to TRBJ2-7; 9 nucleotides agree with TRBD2. With V trimmed by 7 bases and J by 3 bases, 4 bases remained unmatched. The germline gives CDR1 MDHEN, CDR2 SYDVKM. This CDR3 has 13 residues. DNA for the CDR3: TGTGCCAGCATCTTTAGCGGGAGCTACGAGCAGTACTTC. This translates into CASIFSGSYEQYF.

The rearrangement uses TRBV6-1 and TRBJ2-7; TRBD1 might be the D (6 bases). V was trimmed by 4 bases and J by 0 bases, leaving 10 bases between them. Germline assignment: CDR1 MNHNS and CDR2 SASEGT. The CDR3 loop spans 14 amino acids. This CDR3 is CASSALGASYEQYF. In nucleotides, the CDR3 is TGTGCCAGCAGTGCGTTGGGGGCCTCCTACGAGCAGTACTTC.

The V call is TRBV9, the J call TRBJ1-1; D remains unclear. The CDR3 is 13 residues long. The V end lost 3 bases, the J end lost 3 bases, and 9 bases lay between the germline ends. Germline CDR1 and CDR2: SGDLS and YYNGEE. The CDR3 reads CASSAGLDTEAFF. DNA of the CDR3: TGTGCCAGCAGCGCAGGATTAGACACTGAAGCTTTCTTT.

The CDR3 here is CASSLGSGGPLNEQFF. The CDR3 bases are TGTGCCAGCAGCTTAGGGTCGGGAGGGCCGCTCAATGAGCAGTTCTTC. The gene calls are TRBV7-8 and TRBJ2-1, with 8 bases identical to TRBD2. The V gene end was trimmed by 1 base and the J gene end by 6 bases; junction bases not matched to a gene: 8. Per the germline V gene, CDR1 is SGHVS and CDR2 is FQNEAQ. The length of the CDR3 is 16 residues. Full variable domain (outside the CDR3, taken from reference TRBV7-8 and TRBJ2-1): GAGVSQSPRYKVAKRGQDVALRCDPISGHVSLFWYQQALGQGPEFLTYFQNEAQLDKSGLPSDRFFAERPEGSVSTLKIQRTQQEDSAVYLCASSLGSGGPLNEQFFGPGTRLTVL.

This clone was seen once. The genes are TRBV27 and TRBJ2-1; 13 nucleotides align to TRBD2. The CDR3 contains 15 residues. Trimming cost V 6 bases and J 4 bases; bases outside gene matches: 3. Germline assignment: CDR1 MNHEY and CDR2 SMNVEV (reference sequence). This CDR3 is CASRLAGGPYNEQFF. The CDR3 DNA sequence: TGTGCCAGCAGACTAGCGGGAGGGCCTTACAATGAGCAGTTCTTC.

The gene calls are TRBV4-1 and TRBJ2-3; no reliable D call. Germline CDR1 reads MGHRA; CDR2 reads YSYEKL. The CDR3 totals 14 residues. Trimming stripped 2 bases from V and 2 bases from J, with 8 bases between. Written as DNA, the CDR3 is TGCGCCAGCAGCCAAACAAACCCCACAGATACGCAGTATTTT. As protein: CASSQTNPTDTQYF.

The V call is TRBV28, the J call TRBJ2-1; 10 nucleotides line up with TRBD2. V lost 6 bases to trimming and J lost 8 bases; unmatched junction nucleotides: 10. This CDR3 is 15 amino acids long. Germline V CDR1 and CDR2: MDHEN, SYDVKM. The CDR3 protein is CASRPSGRAVDEQFF. The CDR3 DNA reads as TGTGCCAGCAGACCGAGCGGGAGGGCCGTAGATGAGCAGTTCTTC.

This clone was detected a few times. Relative to the germline gene, one junction end is altered; a read error may explain this. The rearrangement links TRBV2 to TRBJ1-5; D unresolved. CDR3 length equals 12 residues. Germline values: CDR1 SNHLY, CDR2 FYNNEI. The CDR3 loop reads CASSEDGQPQHF. The CDR3 DNA reads as TGTGCCAGCAGCGAAGACGGTCAGCCCCAGCATTTT. The complete variable domain, with remaining parts taken from reference TRBV2 and TRBJ1-5, reads EPEVTQTPSHQVTQMGQEVILRCVPISNHLYFYWYRQILGQKVEFLVSFYNNEISEKSEIFDDQFSVERPDGSNFTLKIRSTKLEDSAMYFCASSEDGQPQHFGDGTRLSIL.

The rearrangement uses TRBV2 and TRBJ2-1; 10 bases align to TRBD2. The trim removed 9 bases at V and 6 bases at J, leaving 14 bases unmatched. The CDR3 has 16 amino acids. Looked up from germline, CDR1 is SNHLY and CDR2 is FYNNEI. DNA for the CDR3: TGTGCCAGAGCCCCTGGGTGGCTAGCGGGGGCCAATGAGCAGTTCTTC. Its translation: CARAPGWLAGANEQFF.